What follows are 9 T cell receptor beta chains derived from one specimen sequenced in a study of T cells in Graves' hyperthyroidism and ophthalmopathy. Amplified regions were TCR beta CDR3 sequences from RNA transcripts. HTBI primers were the set used in a first-round RT-PCR of the TCR CDR3. Using its own MiXCR run on the multiplex PCR reads, TCRdb lists one record per CDR3 protein. In the table there are hundreds of thousands of distinct CDR3 sequences, about 20% of which are singletons. The sample taken for sequencing was blood. The receptors shown here come from a middle-aged man with Graves' ophthalmopathy.

With respect to this clonotype: This clone may be a read error of a much larger clone one base away. The chain uses TRBV5-1 and TRBJ2-2, with D possibly being TRBD2 (7 bases). The CDR3 consists of 14 residues. Germline V gene data show CDR1 as SGHRS and CDR2 as YFSETQ. CDR3 region: CASYPGGGIGELLF. The DNA of the CDR3 is TGCGCCAGCTACCCGGGGGGCGGCATCGGGGAGCTGCTTTTT.

J is TRBJ2-5 and V is TRBV7-9, with TRBD2 matching 13 bases. CDR3 length equals 15 residues. J was trimmed by 9 bases and V by 5 bases; bases with no gene match: 9. Germline values: CDR1 SEHNR, CDR2 FQNEAQ (reference sequence). In DNA form, the CDR3 reads TGTGCCAGCAGCCGGACTAGCGGGGGCCTCGGGGCCCAGTACTTC. Amino acid sequence: CASSRTSGGLGAQYF.

This clonotype appeared many times. V usage is TRBV20-1 and J usage is TRBJ2-3; 8 bases are a match to TRBD2. With V trimmed by 3 bases and J by 2 bases, 4 bases remained unmatched. CDR3 length equals 14 residues. Germline values: CDR1 DFQATT, CDR2 SNEGSKA (reference sequence). CDR3 residues: CSASPSGLTDTQYF. DNA of the CDR3: TGCAGTGCTAGTCCTAGCGGGCTCACAGATACGCAGTATTTT.

This clonotype was counted many times. The chain recombines TRBV7-2 with TRBJ2-7; tentatively, D is TRBD2 (6 bases). This CDR3 is 14 amino acids long. The germline V gene encodes CDR1 SGHTA and CDR2 FQGNSA. Trimming pared 2 bases from V and 5 bases from J, leaving 13 bases between. The CDR3 protein is CASSLRGGINEQYF. The CDR3 DNA sequence: TGTGCCAGCAGCTTAAGGGGCGGGATCAACGAGCAGTACTTC.

This clonotype occurred many times. The chain is built from TRBV2 and TRBJ2-7; TRBD2 matches at 9 bases. Germline CDR1 and CDR2: SNHLY and FYNNEI. The CDR3 runs to 16 residues. Trimming took 4 bases from V and 2 from J; bases not matched to a gene: 9. The CDR3 nucleotides read TGTGCCAGCAGTGTTAGTGCGACTAGCGGAACCTACGAGCAGTACTTC. Protein product: CASSVSATSGTYEQYF.

This clonotype was seen more than once but under ten times. The CDR3 spells CASSRRDGYNEKLFF. In nucleotides, the CDR3 is TGTGCCAGCAGTCGTCGGGATGGCTATAATGAAAAACTGTTTTTT. This sequence joins TRBV27 and TRBJ1-4; no clear D. V was clipped by 5 bases and J by 4 bases, with 14 bases between them. This CDR3 has 15 amino acids. Germline CDR1 is MNHEY and CDR2 is SMNVEV (reference sequence). The variable domain in full, completed from reference TRBV27 and TRBJ1-4, reads EAQVTQNPRYLITVTGKKLTVTCSQNMNHEYMSWYRQDPGLGLRQIYYSMNVEVTDKGDVPEGYKVSRKEKRNFPLILESPSPNQTSLYFCASSRRDGYNEKLFFGSGTQLSVL.

This clonotype was seen at least ten times. The V call is TRBV2, the J call TRBJ1-4, with 7 bases identical to TRBD1. There are 16 residues in the CDR3. Germline V lookup: CDR1 SNHLY, CDR2 FYNNEI. Trimming took 3 bases from V and 9 from J; bases not matched to a gene: 13. In nucleotides, the CDR3 is TGTGCCAGCAGTGAGGGGACCGCCAGGGGGAATCAAAAACTGTTTTTT. Translating it yields CASSEGTARGNQKLFF.

The chain is built from TRBV20-1 and TRBJ1-1, with 10 bases fitting TRBD1. This CDR3 has 14 amino acids. Germline V gene data show CDR1 as DFQATT and CDR2 as SNEGSKA (reference sequence). V was pared by 5 bases and J by 5 bases, with 8 bases of the junction left unmatched. The DNA for the CDR3 is TGCAGTGCTCACGGGGACAGGGGCCGGACTGAAGCTTTCTTT. This translates into CSAHGDRGRTEAFF.

This clonotype has a count of ten or more. The V gene is TRBV29-1, the J gene TRBJ2-7; 10 positions match TRBD1. The CDR3 is 13 residues long. V was clipped by 4 bases and J by 5 bases; unmatched bases: 5. Germline V lookup: CDR1 SQVTM, CDR2 ANQGSEA. CDR3 nucleotide sequence: TGCAGCGTTGGGGGGACAGGGGTCCACGAGCAGTACTTC. Translating gives CSVGGTGVHEQYF.